Following are 14 T cell receptor beta chains from one sample sequenced in a study of cytomegalovirus exposure and HLA in healthy donors. PCR involved 60 Vbeta and 13 Jbeta primers. The table came from immunoSEQ multiplex PCR; TCRdb's copy has only in-frame clones and leaves some out. The repertoire holds roughly 82,000 clones, with 65% to 80% as singletons. Sequencing used PBMCs. The receptor set was obtained from a woman aged 35 to 49 in good health and CMV-seropositive.

This rearrangement joins TRBV5-1 to TRBJ1-1; D is unresolved. The CDR3 has 13 residues. Per the germline V gene, CDR1 is SGHRS and CDR2 is YFSETQ. V gave up 3 bases and J gave up 2 bases, with 8 bases separating them. DNA of the CDR3: TGCGCCAGCAGCTCCACAGATAACACTGAAGCTTTCTTT. Amino acid sequence: CASSSTDNTEAFF.

This clone was observed a handful of times. The chain combines TRBV7-6 with TRBJ2-1; 8 bases match TRBD2. The ends lost 5 bases at V and 8 bases at J; junction bases unmatched: 11. This CDR3 is 15 amino acids long. Germline loops: CDR1 SGHVS, CDR2 FNYEAQ. Here the CDR3 DNA reads TGTGCCAGCAGCCCTCGGGGGGCGGGAGGACATGAGCAGTTCTTC. Protein product: CASSPRGAGGHEQFF. The entire variable domain, with the rest obtained from reference TRBV7-6 and TRBJ2-1, is as follows: GAGVSQSPRYKVTKRGQDVALRCDPISGHVSLYWYRQALGQGPEFLTYFNYEAQQDKSGLPNDRFSAERPEGSISTLTIQRTEQRDSAMYRCASSPRGAGGHEQFFGPGTRLTVL.

CDR3 nucleotides: TGTGCCTGGACCCGGACAGGGCGCAATCAGCCCCAGCATTTT. This encodes CAWTRTGRNQPQHF. The chain employs TRBV30 and TRBJ1-5, with 8 bases that match TRBD1. The CDR3 extends over 14 amino acids. CDR1 is GTSNPN and CDR2 is SVGIG in the germline V gene (reference sequence). Trimming at V came to 4 bases and at J to 2 bases, leaving 4 bases not matched to a gene.

The V call is TRBV30, the J call TRBJ1-5; 7 nucleotides agree with TRBD1. This CDR3 comprises 16 residues. V lost 3 bases and J lost 1; bases outside the gene matches: 9. Germline V gene data show CDR1 as GTSNPN and CDR2 as SVGIG (reference sequence). CDR3 sequence reads: CAWREQGFGSNQPQHF. CDR3 DNA: TGTGCCTGGAGGGAACAGGGGTTTGGGAGCAATCAGCCCCAGCATTTT.

The table lists this clone with a few counts. The chain recombines TRBV19 with TRBJ1-4; D is uncertain. The germline V and J ends were trimmed by 1 base and 0 bases, with 3 bases remaining between them. Germline V gives CDR1 LNHDA, CDR2 SQIVND (reference sequence). The CDR3 consists of 14 residues. The CDR3 here is CASSIGATNEKLFF. The CDR3 DNA sequence: TGTGCCAGTAGTATAGGAGCAACTAATGAAAAACTGTTTTTT.

V is TRBV7-9 and J is TRBJ2-3, with D possibly matching TRBD1 (6 bases). The CDR3 is made up of 14 amino acids. Per germline, CDR1 SEHNR and CDR2 FQNEAQ (reference sequence). V dropped 8 bases and J dropped 6 bases, with 18 bases sitting between them. The CDR3 region is CASGTGLPPDTQYF. CDR3 nucleotide sequence: TGTGCCAGCGGAACAGGGCTACCGCCGGATACGCAGTATTTT.

The chain carries TRBV19 and TRBJ1-2; D is uncertain. Per germline, CDR1 LNHDA and CDR2 SQIVND (reference sequence). Trimming pared 3 bases from V and 2 bases from J, leaving 10 bases between. This CDR3 has 14 residues. The CDR3 region has the DNA TGTGCCAGTAGTATCCCGCCAGAAAACTATGGCTACACCTTC. Translating it yields CASSIPPENYGYTF.

V and J are TRBV7-9 and TRBJ2-1; TRBD1 aligns across 9 bases. The V segment lost 5 bases and the J segment 6 bases; nucleotides outside the gene matches: 20. The germline CDR1 and CDR2 sequences are SEHNR and FQNEAQ (reference sequence). The CDR3 sequence is 19 residues long. The DNA of the CDR3 is TGTGCCAGCAGCCCTTCACTTGGGACGTTCGGACAGGGGACCAATGAGCAGTTCTTC. It encodes CASSPSLGTFGQGTNEQFF.

The J gene is TRBJ2-5, the V gene TRBV7-2; D may be TRBD1 (5 bases). Germline V gene sequence: CDR1 SGHTA, CDR2 FQGNSA. This CDR3 is 12 amino acids long. Trimming took 6 bases from V and 4 from J, leaving 9 bases between them. CDR3 in amino acids: CASRTTGETQYF. The CDR3 nucleotides read TGTGCCAGCAGGACAACAGGAGAGACCCAGTACTTC.

This clone was seen only once. Compared with germline, one end of the junction differs, possibly owing to a read error. This sample includes further DNA sequences coding for the same CDR3. The gene calls are TRBV30 and TRBJ1-2; D ambiguous. The germline CDR1 and CDR2 sequences are GTSNPN and SVGIG (reference sequence). CDR3 length: 13 residues. CDR3 residues: CAWSVEANYGYPF. Written as DNA, the CDR3 is TGTGCCTGGAGCGTAGAAGCTAACTATGGCTACCCCTTC.

The gene calls are TRBV10-3 and TRBJ2-5; 9 bases align to TRBD1. Near its end, the DNA agrees better with TRBJ2-7, so the J call may be wrong. This CDR3 contains 15 residues. Germline V CDR1 and CDR2: ENHRY, SYGVKD. CDR3 residues: CAISADRGSPYEQYF. The CDR3, as DNA: TGTGCCATCAGCGCAGACAGGGGGAGTCCCTACGAGCAGTACTTC.

The chain has TRBV5-1 and TRBJ1-2, with a weak D call TRBD1 (6 bases). CDR1 and CDR2 from the germline V gene are SGHRS and YFSETQ. V dropped 0 bases and J dropped 3 bases, with 18 bases sitting between them. This CDR3 has 17 amino acids. CDR3 sequence: CASSLAGGSWSDYGYTF. Written as DNA, the CDR3 is TGCGCCAGCAGCTTGGCTGGGGGCTCCTGGTCCGACTATGGCTACACCTTC.

The chain has TRBV4-2 and TRBJ2-5; 9 bases agree with TRBD2. The length of the CDR3 is 15 residues. V trimming: 1 base; J trimming: 5 bases; junction bases outside the gene matches: 5. The germline V gene encodes CDR1 LGHNA and CDR2 YNFKEQ. The chain's CDR3 is CASSQGAGGGETQYF. CDR3 sequence (DNA): TGTGCCAGCAGCCAAGGGGCGGGGGGGGGCGAGACCCAGTACTTC.

V is TRBV7-9 and J is TRBJ1-2; D unclear. Germline V gives CDR1 SEHNR, CDR2 FQNEAQ (reference sequence). The V and J ends lost 2 bases and 7 bases respectively, with 11 bases between them. The CDR3 contains 13 residues. The CDR3 DNA reads TGTGCCAGCAGCTTATTTTTGGACTCTGGCTACACCTTC. Protein sequence: CASSLFLDSGYTF.